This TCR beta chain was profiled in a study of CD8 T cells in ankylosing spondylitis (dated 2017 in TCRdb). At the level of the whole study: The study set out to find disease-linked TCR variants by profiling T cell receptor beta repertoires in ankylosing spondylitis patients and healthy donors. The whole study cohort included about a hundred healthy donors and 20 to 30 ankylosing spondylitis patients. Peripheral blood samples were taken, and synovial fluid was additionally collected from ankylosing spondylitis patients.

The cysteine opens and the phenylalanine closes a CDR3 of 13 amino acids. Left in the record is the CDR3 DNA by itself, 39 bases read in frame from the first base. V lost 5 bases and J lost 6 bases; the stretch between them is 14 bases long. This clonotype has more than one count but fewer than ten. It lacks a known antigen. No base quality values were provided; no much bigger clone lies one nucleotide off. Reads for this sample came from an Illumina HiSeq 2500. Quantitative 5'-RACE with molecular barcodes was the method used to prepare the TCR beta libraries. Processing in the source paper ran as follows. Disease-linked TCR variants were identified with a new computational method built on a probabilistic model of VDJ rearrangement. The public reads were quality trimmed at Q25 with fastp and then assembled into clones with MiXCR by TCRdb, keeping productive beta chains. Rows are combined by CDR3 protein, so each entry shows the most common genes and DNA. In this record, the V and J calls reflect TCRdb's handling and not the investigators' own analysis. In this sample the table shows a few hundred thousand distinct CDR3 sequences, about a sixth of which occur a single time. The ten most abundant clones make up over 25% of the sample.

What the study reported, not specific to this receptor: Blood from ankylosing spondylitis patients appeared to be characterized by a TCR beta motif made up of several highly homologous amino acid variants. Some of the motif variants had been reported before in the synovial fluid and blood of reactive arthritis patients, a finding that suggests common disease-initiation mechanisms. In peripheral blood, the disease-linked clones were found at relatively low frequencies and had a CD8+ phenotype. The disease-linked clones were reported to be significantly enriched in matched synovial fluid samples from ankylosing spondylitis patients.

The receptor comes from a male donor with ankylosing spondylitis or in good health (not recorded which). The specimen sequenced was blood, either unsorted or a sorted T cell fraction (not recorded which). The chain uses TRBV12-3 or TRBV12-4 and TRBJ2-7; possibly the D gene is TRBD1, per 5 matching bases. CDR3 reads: CASSNGQAIEQYF. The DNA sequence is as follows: TGTGCCAGCAGTAACGGACAAGCCATCGAGCAGTACTTC.